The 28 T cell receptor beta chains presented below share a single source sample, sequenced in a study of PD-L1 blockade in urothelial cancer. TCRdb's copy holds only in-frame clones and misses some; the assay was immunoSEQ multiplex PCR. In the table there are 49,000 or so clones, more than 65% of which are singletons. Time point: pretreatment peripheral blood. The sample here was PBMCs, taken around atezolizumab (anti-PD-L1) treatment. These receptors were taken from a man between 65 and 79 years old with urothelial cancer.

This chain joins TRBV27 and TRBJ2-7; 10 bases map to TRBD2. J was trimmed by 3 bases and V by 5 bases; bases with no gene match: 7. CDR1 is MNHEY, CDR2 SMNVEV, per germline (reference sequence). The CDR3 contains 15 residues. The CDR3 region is CASSPIPSGSYEQYF. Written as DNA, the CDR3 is TGTGCCAGCAGTCCTATACCTAGCGGGAGCTACGAGCAGTACTTC.

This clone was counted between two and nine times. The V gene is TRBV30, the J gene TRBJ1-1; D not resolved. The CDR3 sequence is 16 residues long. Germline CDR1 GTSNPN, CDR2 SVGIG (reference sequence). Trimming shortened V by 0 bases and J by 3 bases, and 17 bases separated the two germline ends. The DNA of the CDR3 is TGTGCCTGGAGTGTAGGTGGCCTACTCGGGGACACTGAAGCTTTCTTT. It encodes CAWSVGGLLGDTEAFF.

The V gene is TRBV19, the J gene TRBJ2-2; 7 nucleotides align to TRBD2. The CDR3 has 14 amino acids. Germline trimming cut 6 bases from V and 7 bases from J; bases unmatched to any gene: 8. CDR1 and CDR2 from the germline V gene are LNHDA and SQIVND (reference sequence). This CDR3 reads CASSPREENGELFF. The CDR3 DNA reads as TGTGCCAGTAGCCCCCGGGAGGAGAACGGGGAGCTGTTTTTT.

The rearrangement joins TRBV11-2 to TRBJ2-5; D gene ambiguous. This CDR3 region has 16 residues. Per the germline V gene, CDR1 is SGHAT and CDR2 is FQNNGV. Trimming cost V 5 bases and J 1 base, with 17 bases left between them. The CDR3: CASSQSSLQAQETQYF. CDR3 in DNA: TGTGCCAGCAGCCAATCCTCTTTGCAGGCCCAAGAGACCCAGTACTTC.

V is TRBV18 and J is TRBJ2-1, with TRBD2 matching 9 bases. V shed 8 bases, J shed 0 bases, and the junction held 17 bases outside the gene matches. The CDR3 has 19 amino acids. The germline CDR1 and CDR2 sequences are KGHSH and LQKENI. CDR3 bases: TGTGCCAGCCTATCCGGGACTAGCTTTGCTTCGGGCTCCTACAATGAGCAGTTCTTC. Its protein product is CASLSGTSFASGSYNEQFF.

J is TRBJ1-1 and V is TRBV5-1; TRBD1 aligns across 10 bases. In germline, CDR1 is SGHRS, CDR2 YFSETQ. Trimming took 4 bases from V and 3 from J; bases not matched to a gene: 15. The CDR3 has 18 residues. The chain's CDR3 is CASSPGLGTGEVHTEAFF. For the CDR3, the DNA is TGCGCCAGCAGCCCGGGGCTCGGGACAGGGGAGGTCCACACTGAAGCTTTCTTT.

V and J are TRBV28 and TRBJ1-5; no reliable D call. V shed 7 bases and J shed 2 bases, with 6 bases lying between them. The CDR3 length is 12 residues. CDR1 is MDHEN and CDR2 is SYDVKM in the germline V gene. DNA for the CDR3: TGTGCCAGCAAGCAAGGCAATCAGCCCCAGCATTTT. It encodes CASKQGNQPQHF.

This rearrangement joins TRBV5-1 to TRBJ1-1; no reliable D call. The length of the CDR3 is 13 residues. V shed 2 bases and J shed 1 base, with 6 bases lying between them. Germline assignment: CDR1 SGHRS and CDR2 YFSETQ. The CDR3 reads CASSLAGNTEAFF. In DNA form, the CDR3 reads TGCGCCAGCAGCTTAGCGGGGAACACTGAAGCTTTCTTT.

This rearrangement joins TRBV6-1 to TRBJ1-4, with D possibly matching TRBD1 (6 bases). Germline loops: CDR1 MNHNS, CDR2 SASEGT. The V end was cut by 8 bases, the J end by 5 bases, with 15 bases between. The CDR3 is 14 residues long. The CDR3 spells CASSSSQGNEKLFF. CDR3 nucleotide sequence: TGTGCCAGCTCATCGAGTCAGGGGAATGAAAAACTGTTTTTT.

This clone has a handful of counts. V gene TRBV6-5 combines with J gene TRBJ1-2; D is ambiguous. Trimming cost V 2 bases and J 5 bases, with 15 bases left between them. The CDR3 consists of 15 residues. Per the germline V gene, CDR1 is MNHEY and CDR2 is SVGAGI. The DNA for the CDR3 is TGTGCCAGCAGTTACGATGTCATCCCGACTTATGGCTACACCTTC. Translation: CASSYDVIPTYGYTF.

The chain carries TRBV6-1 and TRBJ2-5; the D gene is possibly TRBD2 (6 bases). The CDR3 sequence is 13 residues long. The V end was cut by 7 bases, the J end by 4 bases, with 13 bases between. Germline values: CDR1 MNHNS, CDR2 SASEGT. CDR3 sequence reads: CASTPRRVETQYF. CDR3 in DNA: TGTGCCAGCACCCCCAGGAGGGTAGAGACCCAGTACTTC.

The CDR3 is CASSLAGIKNTEAFF. The CDR3 DNA is TGCGCCAGCAGCTTGGCAGGGATTAAGAACACTGAAGCTTTCTTT. J is TRBJ1-1 and V is TRBV5-1, with a tentative D call TRBD1 (5 bases). Germline lookup yields CDR1 SGHRS and CDR2 YFSETQ. The V end lost 0 bases, the J end lost 1 base, and 10 bases lay between the germline ends. The CDR3 totals 15 residues.

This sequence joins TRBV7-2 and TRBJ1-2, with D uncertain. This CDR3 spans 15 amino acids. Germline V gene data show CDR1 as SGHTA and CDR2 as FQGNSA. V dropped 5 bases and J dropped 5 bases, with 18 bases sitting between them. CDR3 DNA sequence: TGTGCCAGCAGCCCGTATCGAAGATCTGAGTATGGCTACACCTTC. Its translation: CASSPYRRSEYGYTF.

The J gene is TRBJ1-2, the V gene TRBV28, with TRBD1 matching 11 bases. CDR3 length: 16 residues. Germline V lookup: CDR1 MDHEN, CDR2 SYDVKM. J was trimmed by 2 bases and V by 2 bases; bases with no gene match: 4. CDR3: CASSLRTGGRNYGYTF. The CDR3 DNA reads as TGTGCCAGCAGTTTACGGACAGGGGGCAGAAACTATGGCTACACCTTC.

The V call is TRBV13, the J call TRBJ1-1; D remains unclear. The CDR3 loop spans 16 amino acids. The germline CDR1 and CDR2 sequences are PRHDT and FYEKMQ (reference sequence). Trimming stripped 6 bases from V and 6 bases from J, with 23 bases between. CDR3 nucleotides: TGTGCCAGCAGTTCGACCGAACTGAGAGGCGGTCCTGAAGCTTTCTTT. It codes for CASSSTELRGGPEAFF. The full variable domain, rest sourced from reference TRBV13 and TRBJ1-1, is AAGVIQSPRHLIKEKRETATLKCYPIPRHDTVYWYQQGPGQDPQFLISFYEKMQSDKGSIPDRFSAQQFSDYHSELNMSSLELGDSALYFCASSSTELRGGPEAFFGQGTRLTVV.

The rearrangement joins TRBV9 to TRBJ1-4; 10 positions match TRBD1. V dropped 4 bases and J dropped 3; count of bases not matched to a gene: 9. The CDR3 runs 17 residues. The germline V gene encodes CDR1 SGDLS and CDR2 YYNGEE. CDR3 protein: CASSPRDRGGANEKLFF. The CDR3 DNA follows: TGTGCCAGCAGCCCCCGGGACAGGGGAGGGGCTAATGAAAAACTGTTTTTT. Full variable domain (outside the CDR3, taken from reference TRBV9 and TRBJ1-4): DSGVTQTPKHLITATGQRVTLRCSPRSGDLSVYWYQQSLDQGLQFLIQYYNGEERAKGNILERFSAQQFPDLHSELNLSSLELGDSALYFCASSPRDRGGANEKLFFGSGTQLSVL.

The CDR3 is CASSYSTGVESEQYF. The CDR3 DNA reads as TGTGCCAGCAGTTACTCGACAGGGGTCGAGAGCGAGCAGTACTTC. The rearrangement uses TRBV6-5 and TRBJ2-7; 8 nucleotides line up with TRBD1. V lost 0 bases to trimming and J lost 6 bases; unmatched junction nucleotides: 7. CDR1 and CDR2 from the germline V gene are MNHEY and SVGAGI. CDR3 length equals 15 residues.

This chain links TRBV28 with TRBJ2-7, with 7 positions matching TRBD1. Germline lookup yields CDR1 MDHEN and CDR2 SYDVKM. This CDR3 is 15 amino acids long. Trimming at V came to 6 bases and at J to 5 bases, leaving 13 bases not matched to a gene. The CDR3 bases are TGTGCCAGCAGCTTAACGCCGACAGGGCGGCACGAGCAGTACTTC. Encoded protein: CASSLTPTGRHEQYF.

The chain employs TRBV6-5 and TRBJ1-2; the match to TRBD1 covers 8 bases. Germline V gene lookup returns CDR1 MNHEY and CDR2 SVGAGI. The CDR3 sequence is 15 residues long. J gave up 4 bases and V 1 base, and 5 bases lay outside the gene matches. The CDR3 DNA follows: TGTGCCAGCAGTTACTTCGGACAGGGCTCCTATGGCTACACCTTC. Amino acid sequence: CASSYFGQGSYGYTF.

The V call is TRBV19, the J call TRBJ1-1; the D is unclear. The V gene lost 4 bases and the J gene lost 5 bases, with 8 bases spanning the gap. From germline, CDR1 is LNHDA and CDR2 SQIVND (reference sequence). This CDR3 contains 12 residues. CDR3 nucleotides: TGTGCCAGTAGTAACCGGGAGACTGAAGCTTTCTTT. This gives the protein CASSNRETEAFF.

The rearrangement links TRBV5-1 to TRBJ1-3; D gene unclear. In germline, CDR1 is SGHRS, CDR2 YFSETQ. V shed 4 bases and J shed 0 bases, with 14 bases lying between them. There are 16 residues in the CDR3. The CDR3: CASSKDTQLSGNTIYF. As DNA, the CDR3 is TGCGCCAGCAGCAAAGACACCCAACTCTCTGGAAACACCATATATTTT.

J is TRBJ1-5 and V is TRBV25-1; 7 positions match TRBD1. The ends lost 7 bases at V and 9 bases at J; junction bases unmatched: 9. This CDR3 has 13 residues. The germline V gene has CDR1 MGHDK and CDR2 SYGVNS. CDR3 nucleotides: TGTGCCAGCAAGAGGACAGGCTATGGGCCCCAGCATTTT. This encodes CASKRTGYGPQHF.

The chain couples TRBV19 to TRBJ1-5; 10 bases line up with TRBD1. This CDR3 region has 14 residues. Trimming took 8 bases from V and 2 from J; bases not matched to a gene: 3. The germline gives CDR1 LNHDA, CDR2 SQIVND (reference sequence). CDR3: CASRDRGRNQPQHF. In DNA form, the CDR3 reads TGTGCCAGTCGGGACAGGGGACGCAATCAGCCCCAGCATTTT.

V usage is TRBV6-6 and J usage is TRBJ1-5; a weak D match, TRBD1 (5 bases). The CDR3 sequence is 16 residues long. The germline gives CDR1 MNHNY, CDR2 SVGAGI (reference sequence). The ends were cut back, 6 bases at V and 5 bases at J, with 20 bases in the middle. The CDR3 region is CASRRGTGRFYQPQHF. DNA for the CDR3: TGTGCCAGCAGACGCGGGACGGGACGGTTCTATCAGCCCCAGCATTTT.

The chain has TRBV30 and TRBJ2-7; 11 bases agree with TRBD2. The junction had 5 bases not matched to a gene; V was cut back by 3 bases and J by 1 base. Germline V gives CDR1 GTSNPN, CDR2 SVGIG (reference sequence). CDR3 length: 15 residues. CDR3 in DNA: TGTGCCTGGAGACTAGCGGGAGATCGGTCCTACGAGCAGTACTTC. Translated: CAWRLAGDRSYEQYF.

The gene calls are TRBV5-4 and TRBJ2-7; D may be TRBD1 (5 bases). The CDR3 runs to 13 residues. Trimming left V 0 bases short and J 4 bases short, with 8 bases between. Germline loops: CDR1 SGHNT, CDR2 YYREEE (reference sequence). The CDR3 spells CASSLGRAYEQYF. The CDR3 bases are TGTGCCAGCAGCTTGGGCAGGGCATACGAGCAGTACTTC.

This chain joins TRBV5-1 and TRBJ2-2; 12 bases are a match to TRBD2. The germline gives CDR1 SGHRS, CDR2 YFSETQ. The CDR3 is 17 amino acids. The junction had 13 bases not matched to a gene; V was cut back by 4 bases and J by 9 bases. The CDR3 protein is CASSLTWTSGTTRELFF. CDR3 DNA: TGCGCCAGCAGCCTAACATGGACTAGCGGGACTACCCGGGAGCTGTTTTTT. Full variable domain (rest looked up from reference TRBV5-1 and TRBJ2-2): KAGVTQTPRYLIKTRGQQVTLSCSPISGHRSVSWYQQTPGQGLQFLFEYFSETQRNKGNFPGRFSGRQFSNSRSEMNVSTLELGDSALYLCASSLTWTSGTTRELFFGEGSRLTVL.

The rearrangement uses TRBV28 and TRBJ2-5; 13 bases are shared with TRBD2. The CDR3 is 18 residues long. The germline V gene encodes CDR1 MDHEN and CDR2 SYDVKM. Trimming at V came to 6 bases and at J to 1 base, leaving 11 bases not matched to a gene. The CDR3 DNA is TGTGCCAGCAGCCCTGGACTAGCGGGAGTTTGGGGCCAAGAGACCCAGTACTTC. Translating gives CASSPGLAGVWGQETQYF.